Listed here are 17 T cell receptor beta chains from one sample, sequenced in a study of shared clonotypes between healthy human individuals. Naive-designated CD8 cells lacked CD45RO, were positively enriched for CCR7, and omitted terminally differentiated effector memory CD45RA+ cells. The table came from immunoSEQ multiplex PCR; TCRdb's copy has only in-frame clones and leaves some out. The sample records more than 2 million clones, about 95% being singletons. Material: naive CD8+ T cells sorted from blood. The source is a man younger than 30 in good health.

This chain uses TRBV9 with TRBJ1-2, with TRBD1 as a possible D gene (5 bases). The CDR3 consists of 13 residues. V lost 0 bases, J lost 8 bases, and 11 bases lay in between. CDR1 is SGDLS, CDR2 YYNGEE, per germline. The CDR3 sequence: CASSVDTGSGYTF. The CDR3 DNA reads TGTGCCAGCAGCGTAGATACAGGCAGCGGCTACACCTTC.

The CDR3 sequence is CASRPGGSGYGYTF. The CDR3 nucleotides are TGTGCCAGCAGACCAGGGGGTTCAGGGTATGGCTACACCTTC. V and J are TRBV5-6 and TRBJ1-2; 7 positions match TRBD1. V lost 5 bases and J lost 5; bases outside the gene matches: 9. The CDR3 runs 14 residues. Germline assignment: CDR1 SGHDT and CDR2 YYEEEE.

This chain uses TRBV10-1 with TRBJ2-7; tentatively, D is TRBD1 (5 bases). Trimming cost V 6 bases and J 3 bases, with 12 bases left between them. CDR1 and CDR2 from the germline V gene are WNHNN and SYGVQD (reference sequence). The CDR3 has 13 amino acids. The CDR3 DNA follows: TGCGCCAGCAGCGATGACAGCGTCTACGAGCAGTACTTC. This gives the protein CASSDDSVYEQYF.

With regard to this clone: Other DNA sequences in the same sample also yield this CDR3. The chain has TRBV7-9 and TRBJ2-1; D is uncertain. The CDR3 is 13 amino acids. Trimming removed 1 base at V and 6 bases at J, with 7 bases between. CDR1 and CDR2 from the germline V gene are SEHNR and FQNEAQ (reference sequence). The CDR3 reads CASSLGGINEQFF. CDR3 DNA sequence: TGTGCCAGCAGCTTAGGTGGCATCAATGAGCAGTTCTTC.

This clone has just one count. The V and J genes are TRBV28 and TRBJ1-1, with D unresolved. CDR1 and CDR2 from the germline V gene are MDHEN and SYDVKM. Trimming stripped 7 bases from V and 5 bases from J, with 17 bases between. The CDR3 totals 14 residues. The CDR3 here is CASTHSLRETEAFF. Here the CDR3 DNA reads TGTGCCAGCACCCATTCACTCCGAGAAACTGAAGCTTTCTTT. The variable domain in full, with the rest retrieved from reference TRBV28 and TRBJ1-1, is DVKVTQSSRYLVKRTGEKVFLECVQDMDHENMFWYRQDPGLGLRLIYFSYDVKMKEKGDIPEGYSVSREKKERFSLILESASTNQTSMYLCASTHSLRETEAFFGQGTRLTVV.

J is TRBJ2-3 and V is TRBV7-8, with 12 bases aligning to TRBD2. The J segment lost 5 bases and the V segment lost 5 bases, leaving 8 bases of the junction unmatched. This CDR3 is 16 amino acids long. The V gene's germline CDR1 is SGHVS and CDR2 FQNEAQ. Written as DNA, the CDR3 is TGTGCCAGCAGCACACAACTAGCGGGGGGTATAGATACGCAGTATTTT. This codes for CASSTQLAGGIDTQYF.

The J gene is TRBJ2-1, the V gene TRBV11-2, with D unclear. With 1 base removed from V and 0 bases from J, the gap between germline ends came to 13 bases. This CDR3 comprises 17 residues. CDR1 SGHAT and CDR2 FQNNGV come from the germline V gene. The CDR3: CASSLVMAMSSYNEQFF. DNA of the CDR3: TGTGCCAGCAGCTTAGTGATGGCGATGAGCTCCTACAATGAGCAGTTCTTC.

On this clone itself: At the DNA level, this CDR3 is encoded by other sequences in the same sample as well. This chain connects TRBV9 to TRBJ2-1, with 7 bases identical to TRBD1. V lost 0 bases to trimming and J lost 5 bases; unmatched junction nucleotides: 5. The length of the CDR3 is 15 residues. Germline V CDR1 and CDR2: SGDLS, YYNGEE. The CDR3 coding sequence is TGTGCCAGCAGCGTAGGAGGGGGCCGCGACAATGAGCAGTTCTTC. Protein: CASSVGGGRDNEQFF.

The chain recombines TRBV9 with TRBJ2-7, with D perhaps TRBD2 (7 bases). The CDR3 is 15 amino acids. Trimming pared 3 bases from V and 2 bases from J, leaving 15 bases between. Germline CDR1 is SGDLS and CDR2 is YYNGEE. CDR3 bases: TGTGCCAGCAGCGCGTCCGGGGGGCTCGCCTACGAGCAGTACTTC. Encoded protein: CASSASGGLAYEQYF.

This chain joins TRBV5-1 and TRBJ2-7; no reliable D call. V was pared by 4 bases and J by 6 bases, with 5 bases between. This CDR3 has 10 residues. Germline-derived CDR1 and CDR2 are SGHRS and YFSETQ. The CDR3 loop reads CASSPAEQYF. The CDR3 nucleotides read TGCGCCAGCAGCCCGGCCGAGCAGTACTTC.

This chain connects TRBV2 to TRBJ1-2; D is possibly TRBD1 (6 bases). V lost 7 bases, J lost 6 bases, and 12 bases lay in between. The CDR3 runs 12 residues. CDR1 is SNHLY, CDR2 FYNNEI, per germline. CDR3 nucleotides: TGTGCCAGCAAATCAGGGGTAGATGGCTACACCTTC. As protein: CASKSGVDGYTF.

The rearrangement uses TRBV7-8 and TRBJ2-1; 12 bases align to TRBD2. The CDR3 sequence is 20 residues long. V lost 5 bases to trimming and J lost 2 bases; unmatched junction nucleotides: 16. Germline values: CDR1 SGHVS, CDR2 FQNEAQ. The CDR3 is CASSPKTSGGAPSPYNEQFF. The CDR3 DNA follows: TGTGCCAGCAGCCCGAAGACTAGCGGGGGTGCTCCCTCCCCCTACAATGAGCAGTTCTTC. Together with reference TRBV7-8 and TRBJ2-1, the CDR3 gives the full variable domain: GAGVSQSPRYKVAKRGQDVALRCDPISGHVSLFWYQQALGQGPEFLTYFQNEAQLDKSGLPSDRFFAERPEGSVSTLKIQRTQQEDSAVYLCASSPKTSGGAPSPYNEQFFGPGTRLTVL.

The rearrangement uses TRBV27 and TRBJ1-5; 8 bases are a match to TRBD1. V shed 5 bases and J 6 bases; nucleotides not matched to a gene: 12. Germline V gives CDR1 MNHEY, CDR2 SMNVEV (reference sequence). This CDR3 is built from 16 residues. CDR3 sequence: CASSPSTGEDSQPQHF. The DNA of the CDR3 is TGTGCCAGCAGTCCCTCGACAGGGGAGGACAGTCAGCCCCAGCATTTT.

V and J are TRBV7-9 and TRBJ2-2, with 14 bases identical to TRBD2. Germline assignment: CDR1 SEHNR and CDR2 FQNEAQ (reference sequence). V was clipped by 4 bases and J by 2 bases; unmatched bases: 6. The CDR3 is 18 amino acids. CDR3 DNA: TGTGCCAGCAGCTCAGGGACTAGCGGGAGTGAAAACACCGGGGAGCTGTTTTTT. Translated, it gives CASSSGTSGSENTGELFF.

This clone occurred once. The chain links TRBV9 to TRBJ1-6; D ambiguous. This CDR3 is built from 14 residues. CDR1 SGDLS and CDR2 YYNGEE come from the germline V gene. The V gene lost 6 bases and the J gene lost 0 bases, with 7 bases spanning the gap. The CDR3 DNA sequence: TGTGCCAGCAACGCGAACTCCTATAATTCACCCCTCCACTTT. As protein: CASNANSYNSPLHF.

The rearrangement joins TRBV7-8 to TRBJ2-4; 12 bases match TRBD2. CDR1 and CDR2 from the germline V gene are SGHVS and FQNEAQ. Losses at the gene ends were 4 bases for V and 2 bases for J; bases not matched to a gene: 9. This CDR3 region has 18 residues. CDR3 in amino acids: CASSYGLAGSLTKNIQYF. As DNA, the CDR3 is TGTGCCAGCAGCTACGGACTAGCGGGGAGCCTTACCAAAAACATTCAGTACTTC.

This sequence joins TRBV7-2 and TRBJ2-1, with D unresolved. The CDR3 runs 15 residues. The V and J ends lost 3 bases and 1 base respectively, with 10 bases between them. CDR1 is SGHTA, CDR2 FQGNSA, per germline. The CDR3 sequence is CASSFSADSYNEQFF. CDR3 sequence (DNA): TGTGCCAGCAGCTTTTCCGCGGATTCCTACAATGAGCAGTTCTTC.